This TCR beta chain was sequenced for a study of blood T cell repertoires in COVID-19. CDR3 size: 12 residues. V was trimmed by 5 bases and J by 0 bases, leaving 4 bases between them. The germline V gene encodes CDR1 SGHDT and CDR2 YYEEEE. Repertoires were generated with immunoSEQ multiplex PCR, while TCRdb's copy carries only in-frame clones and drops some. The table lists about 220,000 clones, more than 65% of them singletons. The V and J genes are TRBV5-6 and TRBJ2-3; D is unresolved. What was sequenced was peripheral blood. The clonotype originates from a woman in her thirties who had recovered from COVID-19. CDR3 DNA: TGTGCCAGCAGTTTAAGCACAGATACGCAGTATTTT. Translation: CASSLSTDTQYF.